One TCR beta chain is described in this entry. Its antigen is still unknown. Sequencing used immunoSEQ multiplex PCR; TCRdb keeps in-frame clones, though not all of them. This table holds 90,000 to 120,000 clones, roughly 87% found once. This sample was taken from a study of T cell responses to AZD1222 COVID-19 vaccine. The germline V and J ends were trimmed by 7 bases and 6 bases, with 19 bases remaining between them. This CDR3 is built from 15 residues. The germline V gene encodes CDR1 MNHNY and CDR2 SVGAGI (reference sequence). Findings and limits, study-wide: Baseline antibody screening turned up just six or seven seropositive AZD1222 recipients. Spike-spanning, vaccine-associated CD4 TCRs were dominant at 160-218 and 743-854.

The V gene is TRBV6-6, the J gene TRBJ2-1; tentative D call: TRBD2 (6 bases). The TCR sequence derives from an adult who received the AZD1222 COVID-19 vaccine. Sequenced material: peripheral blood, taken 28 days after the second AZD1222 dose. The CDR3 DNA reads TGTGCCAGCACCAACGGGCTAGCGTGGGGCAATGAGCAGTTCTTC. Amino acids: CASTNGLAWGNEQFF.